One sample yielded the 25 T cell receptor beta chains listed below, sequenced in a study of blood T cell repertoires in COVID-19. Method: immunoSEQ multiplex PCR; TCRdb's copy keeps in-frame clones and lacks some. The profile shows over 150,000 clones, 83% of them singletons. Sequencing was done on a sample of peripheral blood. The receptors originated from a woman older than 75 with acute or convalescent COVID-19.

The genes are TRBV5-5 and TRBJ1-5; 9 positions match TRBD1. The V segment lost 6 bases and the J segment 1 base; nucleotides outside the gene matches: 5. This CDR3 contains 15 residues. Looked up from germline, CDR1 is SGHKS and CDR2 is YYEKEE (reference sequence). CDR3 coding DNA: TGTGCCAGCACCCTCGGGACAGGGAGCAATCAGCCCCAGCATTTT. It is translated as CASTLGTGSNQPQHF.

V and J are TRBV4-1 and TRBJ2-5, with 7 positions matching TRBD2. The CDR3 consists of 15 residues. Germline CDR1 and CDR2: MGHRA and YSYEKL. J lost 3 bases, V lost 2 bases, and 6 bases had no gene match. CDR3 protein: CASSQTRDYKETQYF. CDR3 bases: TGCGCCAGCAGCCAAACCCGGGACTATAAAGAGACCCAGTACTTC.

A remark on this clone: The same CDR3 also results from other DNA sequences found in this sample. The chain joins TRBV19 to TRBJ2-1; TRBD2 matches 11 bases. CDR3 length: 14 residues. Germline V gene sequence: CDR1 LNHDA, CDR2 SQIVND (reference sequence). Trimming removed 0 bases from V and 15 bases from J; junction bases left unmatched: 7. The CDR3 DNA reads as TGTGCCAGTAGTATAGAGCTAGCGGGGGGAATATTGTTCTTC. Translation: CASSIELAGGILFF.

This chain links TRBV25-1 with TRBJ1-5, with D perhaps TRBD1 (5 bases). V lost 6 bases and J lost 4, with 7 bases in between. Germline-derived CDR1 and CDR2 are MGHDK and SYGVNS. The CDR3 has 12 amino acids. CDR3 sequence (DNA): TGTGCCAGCAGACAGGAGAATCAGCCCCAGCATTTT. It is translated as CASRQENQPQHF. Full variable domain (rest looked up from reference TRBV25-1 and TRBJ1-5): EADIYQTPRYLVIGTGKKITLECSQTMGHDKMYWYQQDPGMELHLIHYSYGVNSTEKGDLSSESTVSRIRTEHFPLTLESARPSHTSQYLCASRQENQPQHFGDGTRLSIL.

This clone was found a few times. The genes are TRBV3-1 (or the pseudogene TRBV3-2) and TRBJ1-3; D unclear. The V gene lost 1 base and the J gene lost 5 bases, with 18 bases spanning the gap. The CDR3 covers 17 residues. Looked up from germline, CDR1 is LGHDT and CDR2 is YNNKEL (reference sequence). The CDR3 DNA reads TGTGCCAGCAGCCAAGGTTTTGTTGGGAGGGTGAGAAACACCATATATTTT. Encoded protein: CASSQGFVGRVRNTIYF.

The chain links TRBV30 to TRBJ1-3; 7 positions agree with TRBD1. CDR3 length equals 15 residues. Germline V gives CDR1 GTSNPN, CDR2 SVGIG (reference sequence). Trimming at V came to 2 bases and at J to 0 bases, leaving 4 bases not matched to a gene. In nucleotides, the CDR3 is TGTGCCTGGAGTACAACAGGGGCCTCTGGAAACACCATATATTTT. Translated: CAWSTTGASGNTIYF.

This clone was seen only once. V is TRBV28 and J is TRBJ2-7; TRBD1 aligns across 7 bases. The CDR3 has 15 amino acids. With V trimmed by 3 bases and J by 0 bases, 5 bases remained unmatched. Germline CDR1 and CDR2: MDHEN and SYDVKM. CDR3 sequence (DNA): TGTGCCAGCAGTTTGATGACAGGGTTCTCCTACGAGCAGTACTTC. Amino acid sequence: CASSLMTGFSYEQYF.

The chain recombines TRBV30 with TRBJ1-2, with a tentative D call TRBD1 (5 bases). Germline V gene lookup returns CDR1 GTSNPN and CDR2 SVGIG (reference sequence). The CDR3 sequence is 12 residues long. Trimming took off 2 bases at V and 4 bases at J, with 8 bases between the two ends. The CDR3 spells CAWSSGGYGYTF. CDR3 bases: TGTGCCTGGAGTTCCGGGGGCTATGGCTACACCTTC.

This clone was observed once. V and J are TRBV4-3 and TRBJ2-3, with 9 bases lining up with TRBD1. After removal of 0 bases from V and 4 bases from J, the junction contained 5 bases not matched to a gene. CDR1 LGHNA and CDR2 YSLEER come from the germline V gene. The CDR3 contains 16 residues. DNA for the CDR3: TGCGCCAGCAGCCAAGATAGGGGACAGGGTGCAGATACGCAGTATTTT. Its protein product is CASSQDRGQGADTQYF.

This clone has a single count. This chain joins TRBV9 and TRBJ2-2; D is undetermined. CDR3 length equals 15 residues. CDR1 is SGDLS, CDR2 YYNGEE, per germline. V dropped 8 bases and J dropped 5 bases, with 19 bases sitting between them. DNA of the CDR3: TGTGCCAGTACCTACGACTTGGCTCTGACCGGGGAGCTGTTTTTT. This sequence encodes CASTYDLALTGELFF.

The chain combines TRBV21-1 with TRBJ1-1; the table's TRBD1 call for D was not verified on the DNA. TRBV21-1 is deemed a pseudogene. This CDR3 is 16 amino acids long. The CDR3 loop is CASSIRQGRVHTEAFF. CDR3 nucleotide sequence: TGTGCCAGCAGCATACGACAGGGGCGGGTGCACACTGAAGCTTTCTTT.

The V and J genes are TRBV3-1 (or the pseudogene TRBV3-2) and TRBJ1-1; the D is unclear. The V gene lost 0 bases and the J gene lost 4 bases, with 9 bases spanning the gap. CDR3 length: 14 amino acids. From germline, CDR1 is LGHDT and CDR2 YNNKEL (reference sequence). CDR3 DNA: TGTGCCAGCAGCCAAGAATCGTCGGTCACTGAAGCTTTCTTT. This sequence encodes CASSQESSVTEAFF.

The CDR3 loop is CASSFGGGPQETQYF. The CDR3 bases are TGTGCCAGCAGCTTTGGCGGGGGGCCACAAGAGACCCAGTACTTC. The chain combines TRBV7-2 with TRBJ2-5; the match to TRBD2 covers 8 bases. Germline loops: CDR1 SGHTA, CDR2 FQGNSA. Trimming cost V 3 bases and J 2 bases; bases outside gene matches: 5. The CDR3 sequence is 15 residues long.

This clone was found a few times. The chain uses TRBV10-3 and TRBJ2-2; 7 nucleotides agree with TRBD1. Germline V gene lookup returns CDR1 ENHRY and CDR2 SYGVKD. The length of the CDR3 is 14 residues. The V segment lost 10 bases and the J segment 0 bases; nucleotides outside the gene matches: 5. The CDR3 coding sequence is TGTGCCACGGAACAGGGGACGAACACCGGGGAGCTGTTTTTT. This encodes CATEQGTNTGELFF.

This chain uses TRBV7-2 with TRBJ2-5; 11 bases line up with TRBD2. The CDR3 runs to 16 residues. Per the germline V gene, CDR1 is SGHTA and CDR2 is FQGNSA. V trimming: 6 bases; J trimming: 5 bases; junction bases outside the gene matches: 11. CDR3 sequence (DNA): TGTGCCAGCAGGCCTGTAGCGGGGGGGTTTGAGGAGACCCAGTACTTC. Protein product: CASRPVAGGFEETQYF.

The V gene is TRBV5-4, the J gene TRBJ1-1; possibly TRBD1 for D (5 bases). Trimming removed 3 bases at V and 1 base at J, with 10 bases between. Germline V CDR1 and CDR2: SGHNT, YYREEE (reference sequence). The CDR3 contains 14 residues. The CDR3 sequence is CASSSGHENTEAFF. The CDR3 DNA follows: TGTGCCAGCAGCTCAGGACACGAGAACACTGAAGCTTTCTTT.

The genes are TRBV7-9 and TRBJ2-7; D is possibly TRBD1 (5 bases). Germline CDR1 is SEHNR and CDR2 is FQNEAQ (reference sequence). V was trimmed by 8 bases and J by 5 bases, leaving 13 bases between them. This CDR3 contains 12 residues. The CDR3 DNA is TGTGCCAGCGCCCTCAGGGTTCACGAGCAGTACTTC. Amino acids: CASALRVHEQYF.

This chain links TRBV7-9 with TRBJ1-1; D might be TRBD1 (5 bases). The CDR3 is 13 amino acids. The V gene lost 5 bases and the J gene lost 0 bases, with 7 bases spanning the gap. The germline V gene encodes CDR1 SEHNR and CDR2 FQNEAQ (reference sequence). In DNA form, the CDR3 reads TGTGCCAGCAGCCTGGACATGAACACTGAAGCTTTCTTT. This encodes CASSLDMNTEAFF.

The chain carries TRBV9 and TRBJ1-2; D is possibly TRBD1 (6 bases). Trimming shortened V by 0 bases and J by 6 bases, and 21 bases separated the two germline ends. The germline CDR1 and CDR2 sequences are SGDLS and YYNGEE. This CDR3 is 17 amino acids long. CDR3 amino acids: CASSVVLHPGQTNGYTF. For the CDR3, the DNA is TGTGCCAGCAGCGTAGTTCTCCACCCCGGACAGACGAATGGCTACACCTTC.

The gene calls are TRBV12-3 or TRBV12-4 and TRBJ1-1; TRBD1 matches 9 bases. The CDR3 spans 13 residues. V lost 5 bases and J lost 6; bases outside the gene matches: 4. The CDR3 is CASSPRQGAEAFF. Written as DNA, the CDR3 is TGTGCCAGCAGTCCCCGACAGGGGGCTGAAGCTTTCTTT.

V is TRBV7-9 and J is TRBJ1-2; possible D gene TRBD1, 6 bases. In germline, CDR1 is SEHNR, CDR2 FQNEAQ (reference sequence). With 2 bases removed from V and 8 bases from J, the gap between germline ends came to 15 bases. The CDR3 has 14 residues. The CDR3 loop reads CASSLLSGVRGYTF. The DNA of the CDR3 is TGTGCCAGCAGCTTACTATCAGGGGTGAGAGGCTACACCTTC.

This clone has a handful of counts. The chain employs TRBV5-4 and TRBJ2-2; 12 nucleotides agree with TRBD1. This CDR3 region has 16 residues. The germline V gene encodes CDR1 SGHNT and CDR2 YYREEE (reference sequence). V shed 3 bases and J 3 bases; nucleotides not matched to a gene: 3. CDR3 DNA sequence: TGTGCCAGCAGCTCCGGGACAGGGGGCTACACCGGGGAGCTGTTTTTT. Its translation is CASSSGTGGYTGELFF.

The chain recombines TRBV6-6 with TRBJ1-2, with D perhaps matching TRBD1 (6 bases). The CDR3 runs to 14 residues. Germline V lookup: CDR1 MNHNY, CDR2 SVGAGI (reference sequence). Trimming removed 2 bases at V and 8 bases at J, with 15 bases between. CDR3 in amino acids: CASSYGTGGKGYTF. For the CDR3, the DNA is TGTGCCAGCAGTTACGGCACGGGGGGCAAGGGCTACACCTTC.

DNA of the CDR3: TGTGCCAGCAGCCCCGGGGGACTTTTCAACTACGAGCAGTACTTC. The encoded protein is CASSPGGLFNYEQYF. This chain connects TRBV7-2 to TRBJ2-7; a weak D match, TRBD2 (6 bases). This CDR3 contains 15 residues. Germline CDR1 is SGHTA and CDR2 is FQGNSA. V was trimmed by 5 bases and J by 3 bases, leaving 17 bases between them.

The chain carries TRBV12-3 or TRBV12-4 and TRBJ2-5; unclear D gene. Trimming pared 6 bases from V and 0 bases from J, leaving 5 bases between. This CDR3 spans 12 amino acids. The CDR3 reads CASSPNQETQYF. In nucleotides, the CDR3 is TGTGCCAGCAGCCCTAACCAAGAGACCCAGTACTTC.